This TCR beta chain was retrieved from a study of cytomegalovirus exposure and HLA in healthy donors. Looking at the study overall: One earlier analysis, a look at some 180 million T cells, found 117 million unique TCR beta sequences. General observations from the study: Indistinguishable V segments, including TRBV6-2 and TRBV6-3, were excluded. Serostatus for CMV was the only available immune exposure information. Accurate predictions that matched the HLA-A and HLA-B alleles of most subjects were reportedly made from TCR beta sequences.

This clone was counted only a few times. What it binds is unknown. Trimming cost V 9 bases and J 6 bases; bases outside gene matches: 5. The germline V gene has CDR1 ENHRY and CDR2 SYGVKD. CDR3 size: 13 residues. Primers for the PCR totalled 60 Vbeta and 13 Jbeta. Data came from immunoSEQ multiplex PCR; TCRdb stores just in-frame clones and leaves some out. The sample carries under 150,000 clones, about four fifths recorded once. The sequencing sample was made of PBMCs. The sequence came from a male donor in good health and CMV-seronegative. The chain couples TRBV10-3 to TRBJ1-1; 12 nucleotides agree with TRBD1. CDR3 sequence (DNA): TGTGCCATTGGGGGACAGGGGGCCTCTGAAGCTTTCTTT. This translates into CAIGGQGASEAFF.